This TCR beta chain was recorded in a study of blood T cell repertoires in COVID-19. Whole-study context: The United States, Italy and Spain were the sources of the acute and convalescent COVID-19 samples. T cells, B-cell-depleted T cells, or PBMCs supplied cDNA or gDNA.

Sequenced by immunoSEQ multiplex PCR; TCRdb stores in-frame clones only, minus some. The sample lists around 130,000 clones; 80% to 85% were seen once. The CDR3 runs 18 residues. CDR1 is SGHTA and CDR2 is FQGNSA in the germline V gene. V trimming: 5 bases; J trimming: 5 bases; junction bases outside the gene matches: 14. Participants were aged roughly 18 to 90 years, lived in around 25 US areas, and enrolled virtually. This sequence joins TRBV7-2 and TRBJ2-2, with 10 bases aligning to TRBD2. The sample taken for sequencing was PBMCs or T cells enriched from blood (not recorded which). The TCR comes from a woman younger than 45 who had recovered from COVID-19. The CDR3 region has the DNA TGTGCCAGCAGCCCCAGGACTAGCGGTACCCTTAGGACCGGGGAGCTGTTTTTT. It translates to CASSPRTSGTLRTGELFF.